The 18 T cell receptor beta chains below come from one sample, sequenced in a study of read filtering for tumor transcriptome and immune sequencing. The library was built from roughly 400 ng RNA with molecular barcoded adaptors for alpha/delta and beta/gamma chains. One entry per CDR3 protein, called by TCRdb with MiXCR from the reads. The data show around 50,000 distinct CDR3 sequences, around a fifth seen once. The sample was a population of CD138-negative cells sorted from bone marrow. Receptors were obtained from a donor aged 40 or over with multiple myeloma.

This clonotype came up many times. The chain joins TRBV29-1 to TRBJ2-3; 8 bases align to TRBD2. The CDR3 consists of 14 residues. J lost 2 bases, V lost 6 bases, and 7 bases had no gene match. Germline values: CDR1 SQVTM, CDR2 ANQGSEA. This chain's CDR3 is CSVFRSGVTDTQYF. DNA of the CDR3: TGCAGCGTCTTTCGTAGCGGGGTCACAGATACGCAGTATTTT.

This clonotype was found many times. This chain links TRBV7-2 with TRBJ2-5, with 7 bases matching TRBD1. The CDR3 spans 14 residues. In germline, CDR1 is SGHTA, CDR2 FQGNSA. The V and J ends lost 2 bases and 5 bases, in that order; junction bases with no gene match: 5. CDR3 nucleotide sequence: TGTGCCAGCAGCTTATCACAGGGGACGGAGACCCAGTACTTC. This gives the protein CASSLSQGTETQYF.

This clonotype has a count of ten or more. This chain connects TRBV7-9 to TRBJ2-2, with 7 bases lining up with TRBD2. Per germline, CDR1 SEHNR and CDR2 FQNEAQ (reference sequence). V gave up 8 bases and J gave up 1 base; unmatched junction bases: 4. The CDR3 runs to 14 residues. The CDR3 protein is CASSAGKNTGELFF. In DNA, the CDR3 is TGTGCCAGCTCAGCGGGGAAGAACACCGGGGAGCTGTTTTTT.

Regarding this clonotype: One base away lies a much larger clone, so this may be a sequencing read error. The V call is TRBV18, the J call TRBJ2-1; tentatively, D is TRBD2 (5 bases). The CDR3 is 16 residues long. Looked up from germline, CDR1 is KGHSH and CDR2 is LQKENI. Trimming left V 3 bases short and J 3 bases short, with 15 bases between. The CDR3 DNA sequence: TGTGCCAGCTCACCCACACGAGGGTGCGACTACAATGAGCAGTTCTTC. This sequence encodes CASSPTRGCDYNEQFF. The full variable domain, with the rest looked up from reference TRBV18 and TRBJ2-1, is NAGVMQNPRHLVRRRGQEARLRCSPMKGHSHVYWYRQLPEEGLKFMVYLQKENIIDESGMPKERFSAEFPKEGPSILRIQQVVRGDSAAYFCASSPTRGCDYNEQFFGPGTRLTVL.

This chain joins TRBV28 and TRBJ2-5; D may match TRBD1 or TRBD2 (5 bases each). This CDR3 contains 14 residues. Trimming took 6 bases from V and 2 from J, leaving 13 bases between them. Germline V gene sequence: CDR1 MDHEN, CDR2 SYDVKM. Here the CDR3 reads CASRDGTMQETQYF. CDR3 DNA sequence: TGTGCCAGCAGAGACGGGACGATGCAAGAGACCCAGTACTTC.

This clonotype was seen only once. The genes are TRBV20-1 and TRBJ2-7, with TRBD1 as a possible D gene (6 bases). Germline loops: CDR1 DFQATT, CDR2 SNEGSKA (reference sequence). This CDR3 has 13 residues. The CDR3 protein is CSRPQGSIHEQYF. The CDR3, as DNA: TGCTCCAGACCCCAGGGGAGTATCCACGAGCAGTACTTC.

Regarding this clonotype: The missing conserved phenylalanine or tryptophan at the end of this CDR3 makes a read error likely. The chain has TRBV28 and TRBJ2-7; D is possibly TRBD2 (6 bases). The CDR3 spans 16 residues. Germline assignment: CDR1 MDHEN and CDR2 SYDVKM. The CDR3 loop reads CASSLPPGARIYEQYL. The CDR3 coding sequence is TGCGCCAGCAGTTTACCGCCGGGAGCTCGTATCTACGAGCAGTACCTC.

J is TRBJ1-5 and V is TRBV3-1; D may be TRBD1 (5 bases). The CDR3 consists of 16 residues. CDR1 and CDR2 (germline): LGHDT, YNNKEL (reference sequence). V shed 4 bases and J shed 5 bases, with 18 bases lying between them. CDR3 DNA: TGTGCCAGCAGCCCACGGGGCGGCAGGATCTATCAGCCCCAGCATTTT. This encodes CASSPRGGRIYQPQHF.

The table lists this clonotype with many counts. This sequence joins TRBV5-1 and TRBJ2-2, with TRBD2 matching 7 bases. V lost 0 bases and J lost 8; bases outside the gene matches: 7. This CDR3 contains 15 residues. The V gene's germline CDR1 is SGHRS and CDR2 YFSETQ. The CDR3 loop reads CASSLGARLAGELFF. The DNA for the CDR3 is TGCGCCAGCAGCTTGGGGGCACGACTAGCAGGGGAGCTGTTTTTT. Looking up the rest from reference TRBV5-1 and TRBJ2-2 gives the full variable domain: KAGVTQTPRYLIKTRGQQVTLSCSPISGHRSVSWYQQTPGQGLQFLFEYFSETQRNKGNFPGRFSGRQFSNSRSEMNVSTLELGDSALYLCASSLGARLAGELFFGEGSRLTVL.

This clonotype occurred many times. The chain carries TRBV7-3 and TRBJ2-2; no clear D. CDR1 and CDR2 from the germline V gene are SGHTA and FQGTGA. V was trimmed by 5 bases and J by 0 bases, leaving 7 bases between them. The CDR3 has 14 amino acids. The CDR3 loop is CASSPTANTGELFF. CDR3 nucleotide sequence: TGTGCCAGCAGCCCAACTGCGAACACCGGGGAGCTGTTTTTT.

This clonotype was counted ten times or more. The chain has TRBV19 and TRBJ2-1; 7 bases map to TRBD2. The CDR3 runs to 17 residues. J gave up 4 bases and V 1 base, and 10 bases lay outside the gene matches. Per the germline V gene, CDR1 is LNHDA and CDR2 is SQIVND (reference sequence). The DNA of the CDR3 is TGTGCCAGTAGTATAGCATCGGGAGGAGCAGAATACAATGAGCAGTTCTTC. This translates into CASSIASGGAEYNEQFF.

This clonotype was found many times. The chain uses TRBV5-6 and TRBJ2-2, with 7 bases aligning to TRBD1. After removal of 2 bases from V and 6 bases from J, the junction contained 7 bases not matched to a gene. CDR1 is SGHDT, CDR2 YYEEEE, per germline. The CDR3 is made up of 15 amino acids. CDR3 loop: CASSFRSGGAGELFF. Written as DNA, the CDR3 is TGTGCCAGCAGCTTTCGCTCAGGGGGAGCCGGGGAGCTGTTTTTT.

The table lists this clonotype with a few counts. V usage is TRBV5-5 and J usage is TRBJ2-1; 9 bases are a match to TRBD2. CDR1 is SGHKS and CDR2 is YYEKEE in the germline V gene (reference sequence). With 3 bases clipped from V and 5 bases from J, the junction kept 6 bases outside the gene matches. The CDR3 is 15 residues long. This CDR3 reads CASSSLIAGDNEQFF. The CDR3 DNA sequence: TGTGCCAGCAGCTCGTTGATAGCGGGGGACAATGAGCAGTTCTTC. Filled out from reference TRBV5-5 and TRBJ2-1, the complete variable domain reads DAGVTQSPTHLIKTRGQQVTLRCSPISGHKSVSWYQQVLGQGPQFIFQYYEKEERGRGNFPDRFSARQFPNYSSELNVNALLLGDSALYLCASSSLIAGDNEQFFGPGTRLTVL.

As for this clonotype: A junction boundary mismatches the germline segment, possibly from a read error. The chain has TRBV9 and TRBJ2-5; 10 nucleotides line up with TRBD1. Germline CDR1 reads SGDLS; CDR2 reads YYNGEE. The CDR3 is 15 amino acids. CDR3 region: CAGSPGQGTGETQYF. The CDR3, as DNA: TGTGCCGGCAGCCCGGGACAGGGGACCGGGGAGACCCAGTACTTC. Full variable domain (rest looked up from reference TRBV9 and TRBJ2-5): DSGVTQTPKHLITATGQRVTLRCSPRSGDLSVYWYQQSLDQGLQFLIQYYNGEERAKGNILERFSAQQFPDLHSELNLSSLELGDSALYFCAGSPGQGTGETQYFGPGTRLLVL.

This clonotype was seen only a few times. The missing conserved phenylalanine or tryptophan at the end of this CDR3 makes a read error likely. The chain links TRBV2 to TRBJ2-5; D gene uncertain. Trimming removed 2 bases from V and 5 bases from J, with 9 bases in between. There are 13 residues in the CDR3. Germline CDR1 and CDR2: SNHLY and FYNNEI. The CDR3 sequence: CASSELVRETQYS. For the CDR3, the DNA is TGTGCCAGCAGTGAATTGGTCAGGGAGACCCAGTACTCC.

This clonotype came up a few times. Given a much more abundant clone one base away, this may be a read error. CDR3 sequence (DNA): TGCGCCAGCAGCCAAGAGATCGACGAAGCCCTCCACTTT. Translating it yields CASSQEIDEALHF. The chain is built from TRBV4-1 and TRBJ1-6, with D hard to call. Germline lookup yields CDR1 MGHRA and CDR2 YSYEKL. The germline V and J ends were trimmed by 0 bases and 14 bases, with 11 bases remaining between them. This CDR3 spans 13 amino acids.

This clonotype was found many times. The chain has TRBV3-1 and TRBJ1-1; unclear D gene. Between the trimmed V and J ends, which lost 4 bases and 0 bases, there was a span of 9 bases. Germline values: CDR1 LGHDT, CDR2 YNNKEL (reference sequence). This CDR3 is built from 14 residues. The CDR3 DNA sequence: TGTGCCAGCAGCCGAAATACATTGAACACTGAAGCTTTCTTT. It translates to CASSRNTLNTEAFF.

In this sample, this clonotype turned up many times. The chain has TRBV11-3 and TRBJ1-2; tentatively, D is TRBD1 (5 bases). CDR1 and CDR2 (germline): SGHNT, YENEEA. V was clipped by 1 base and J by 8 bases, with 17 bases between them. The CDR3 sequence is 15 residues long. The CDR3 nucleotides are TGTGCCAGCAGCTTAGCCCGGGGCTTCGGATCCGGCTACACCTTC. The encoded protein is CASSLARGFGSGYTF. Full variable domain (rest looked up from reference TRBV11-3 and TRBJ1-2): EAGVVQSPRYKIIEKKQPVAFWCNPISGHNTLYWYLQNLGQGPELLIRYENEEAVDDSQLPKDRFSAERLKGVDSTLKIQPAELGDSAVYLCASSLARGFGSGYTFGSGTRLTVV.